This TCR beta chain came from a study of human CD8 memory T cell subsets. The study, taken as a whole, reports: When compared with each other, stem-like memory and precursor exhausted T cell repertoires showed minimal overlap. In terms of chain coverage, this study sequenced T cell receptor beta chains exclusively.

Remarks on this clonotype: Its antigen is not identified.

The authors drew RNA from duplicate vials of some 140,000 sorted CD8+ T cells per subset. CDR1 is SQVTM, CDR2 ANQGSEA, per germline. The CDR3 is 15 amino acids. Researchers made TCR beta libraries via UMI-labeled 5' RACE. Original processing notes: Functional CDR3 beta clonotypes numbered about 2,700 to 20,000 per TCR beta library. TCRdb reprocessed the 5' RACE reads and keeps a single row for each CDR3 protein, giving no DNA. The V and J calls follow TCRdb's processing rather than the paper's. This table lists roughly 4,800 distinct CDR3 sequences. The sequence derives from a human donor in good health. The genes are TRBV29-1 and TRBJ2-2; TCRdb's D call, TRBD1, is unchecked because there is no DNA. What was sequenced was CD8+ effector memory T cells (TEM) sorted from PBMCs. Stated subset: effector memory CD8 T cells, CCR7- CD45RO+ CD95+. This CDR3 is CSVEDHAHSTGELFF.